The source of this T cell receptor beta chain is a study of patients and donors after allogeneic stem cell transplantation. This clonotype has at least ten counts. TCRdb ran MiXCR on the RT-PCR reads and lists one entry per CDR3 protein. The sample shows 200,000 to 250,000 distinct CDR3 sequences, 13% to 15% of them seen only once. Trimming pared 0 bases from V and 7 bases from J, leaving 12 bases between. CDR1 is MGHDK and CDR2 is SYGVNS in the germline V gene. The CDR3 sequence is 14 residues long. The rearrangement uses TRBV25-1 and TRBJ1-1, with D hard to call. Sequencing used blood, either unsorted or a sorted T cell fraction (not recorded which). This TCR was sampled from a human donor who was either an allogeneic HSCT recipient or a stem cell or donor lymphocyte infusion donor (not recorded which). It is not recorded whose cells these are; they may come from a transplant donor. The CDR3 loop is CASSEYGVNVEAFF. As DNA, the CDR3 is TGTGCCAGCAGTGAATATGGGGTAAATGTTGAAGCTTTCTTT.